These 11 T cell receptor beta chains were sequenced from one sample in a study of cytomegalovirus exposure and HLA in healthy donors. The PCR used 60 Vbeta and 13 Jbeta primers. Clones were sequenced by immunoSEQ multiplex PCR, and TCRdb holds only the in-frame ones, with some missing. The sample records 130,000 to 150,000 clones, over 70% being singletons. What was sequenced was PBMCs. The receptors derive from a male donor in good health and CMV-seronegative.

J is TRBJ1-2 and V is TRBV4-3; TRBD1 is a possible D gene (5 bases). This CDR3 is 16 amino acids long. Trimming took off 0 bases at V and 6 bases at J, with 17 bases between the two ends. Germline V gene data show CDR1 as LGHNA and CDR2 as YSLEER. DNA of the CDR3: TGCGCCAGCAGCCAAGAATTGGGGGGTAGGGTTCATGGCTACACCTTC. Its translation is CASSQELGGRVHGYTF.

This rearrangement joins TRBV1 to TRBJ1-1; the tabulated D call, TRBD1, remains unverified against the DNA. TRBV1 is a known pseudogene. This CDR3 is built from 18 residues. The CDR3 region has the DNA TGCACCAGCAGCCAGCACCGGGACAGGGGGCAGCGGGGCACTGAAGCTTTCTTT. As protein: CTSSQHRDRGQRGTEAFF.

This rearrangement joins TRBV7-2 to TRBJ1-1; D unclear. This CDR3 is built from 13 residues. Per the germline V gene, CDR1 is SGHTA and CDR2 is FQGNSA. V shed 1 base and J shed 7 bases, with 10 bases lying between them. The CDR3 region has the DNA TGTGCCAGCAGCTTAGGCGCGGGAATTGAAGCTTTCTTT. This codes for CASSLGAGIEAFF.

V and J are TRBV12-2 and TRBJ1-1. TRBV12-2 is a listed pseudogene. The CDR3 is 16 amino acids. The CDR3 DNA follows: TGTGCAAGTCGCTTAGCGTCGGGAGGGTGGAACACTGAAGCTTTCTTT. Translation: CASRLASGGWNTEAFF.

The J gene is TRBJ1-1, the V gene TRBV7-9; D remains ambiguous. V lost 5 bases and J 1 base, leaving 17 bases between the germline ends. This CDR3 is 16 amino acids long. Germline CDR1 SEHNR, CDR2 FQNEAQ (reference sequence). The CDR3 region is CASSPPGSQKNTEAFF. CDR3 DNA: TGTGCCAGCAGCCCCCCGGGAAGCCAGAAGAACACTGAAGCTTTCTTT. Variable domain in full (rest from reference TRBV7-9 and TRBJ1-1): DTGVSQNPRHKITKRGQNVTFRCDPISEHNRLYWYRQTLGQGPEFLTYFQNEAQLEKSRLLSDRFSAERPKGSFSTLEIQRTEQGDSAMYLCASSPPGSQKNTEAFFGQGTRLTVV.

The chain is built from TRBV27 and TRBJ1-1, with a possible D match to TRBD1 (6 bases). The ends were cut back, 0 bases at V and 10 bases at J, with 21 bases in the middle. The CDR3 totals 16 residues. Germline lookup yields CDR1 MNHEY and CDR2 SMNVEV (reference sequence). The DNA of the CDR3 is TGTGCCAGCAGTTTATCAGGGGACACCGGGTCGCAAGGAGCTTTCTTT. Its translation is CASSLSGDTGSQGAFF.

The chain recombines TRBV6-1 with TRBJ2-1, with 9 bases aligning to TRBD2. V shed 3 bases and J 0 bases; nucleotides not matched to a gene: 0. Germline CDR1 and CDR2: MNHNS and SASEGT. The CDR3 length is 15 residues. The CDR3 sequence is CASSERGGSYNEQFF. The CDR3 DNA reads TGTGCCAGCAGTGAGCGGGGGGGCTCCTACAATGAGCAGTTCTTC.

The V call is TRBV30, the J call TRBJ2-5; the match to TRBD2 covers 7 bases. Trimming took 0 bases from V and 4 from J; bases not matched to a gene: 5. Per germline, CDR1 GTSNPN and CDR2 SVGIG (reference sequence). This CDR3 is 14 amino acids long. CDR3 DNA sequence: TGTGCCTGGAGTGTGGGCGGGGGAGGAGAGACCCAGTACTTC. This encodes CAWSVGGGGETQYF.

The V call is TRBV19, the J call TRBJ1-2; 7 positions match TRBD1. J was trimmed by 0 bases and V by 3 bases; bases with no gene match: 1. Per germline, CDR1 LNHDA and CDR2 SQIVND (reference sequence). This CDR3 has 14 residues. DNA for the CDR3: TGTGCCAGTAGTATGACAGGGACTAACTATGGCTACACCTTC. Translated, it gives CASSMTGTNYGYTF. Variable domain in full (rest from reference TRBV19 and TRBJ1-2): DGGITQSPKYLFRKEGQNVTLSCEQNLNHDAMYWYRQDPGQGLRLIYYSQIVNDFQKGDIAEGYSVSREKKESFPLTVTSAQKNPTAFYLCASSMTGTNYGYTFGSGTRLTVV.

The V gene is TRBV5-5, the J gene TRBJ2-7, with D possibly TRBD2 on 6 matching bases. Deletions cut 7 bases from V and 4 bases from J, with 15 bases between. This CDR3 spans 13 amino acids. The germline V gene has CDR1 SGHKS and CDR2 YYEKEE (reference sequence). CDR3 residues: CASRLGLSYEQYF. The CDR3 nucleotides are TGTGCCAGCCGACTGGGACTTTCTTACGAGCAGTACTTC.

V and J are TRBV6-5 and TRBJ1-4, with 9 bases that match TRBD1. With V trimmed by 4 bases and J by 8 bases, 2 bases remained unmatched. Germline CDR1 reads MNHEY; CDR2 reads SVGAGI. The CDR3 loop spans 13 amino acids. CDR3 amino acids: CASSFGQGEKLFF. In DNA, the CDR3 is TGTGCCAGCAGTTTCGGACAGGGGGAAAAACTGTTTTTT.